A selection of T cell receptor beta chains follows, all from one sample in a study of blood T cell repertoires in COVID-19. The repertoire was sequenced with immunoSEQ multiplex PCR; TCRdb's copy has only in-frame clones and lacks some. The profile shows around 320,000 clones, roughly 91% of them singletons. The sequenced sample consisted of peripheral blood. The receptors derive from a woman in her twenties or thirties with COVID-19, enrolled during active disease. Both conserved end residues are part of each CDR3. The D gene is left open where the match is weak. Rows give clone size only sometimes, using once, few, many, or a class for an expanded clone.

>TRBV3-1/TRBV3-2|.|TRBJ2-3|TRBD2
TGTGCCAGCAGCCACTTGCTAGCGGGGGGTTTCACAGATACGCAGTATTTT
CASSHLLAGGFTDTQYF
>TRBV11-3|.|TRBJ2-1|TRBD1
TGTGCCAGCAGCTTGACAGGGAAAAGTTTAGGTGAGCAGTTCTTC
CASSLTGKSLGEQFF
>TRBV30|.|TRBJ2-3|.
TGTGCCTGGGGCGGGACTCGGGAGGATACGCAGTATTTT
CAWGGTREDTQYF
>TRBV18|.|TRBJ1-3|TRBD1
TGTGCCAGCTCGCCTCTAGGGCCAGGGGGCGAAAACACCATATATTTT
CASSPLGPGGENTIYF
>TRBV27|once|TRBJ1-4|TRBD1
TGTGCCAGCGGTGACCAGGGGGCATTAGGAACTAATGAAAAACTGTTTTTT
CASGDQGALGTNEKLFF
>TRBV11-2|.|TRBJ2-7|.
TGTGCCAGCTTGACAGGCTACGAGCAGTACTTC
CASLTGYEQYF
>TRBV27|.|TRBJ1-2|.
TGTGCCAGCAGTTGGGGGGGAATAGGAAATGGCTACACCTTC
CASSWGGIGNGYTF
>TRBV5-1|.|TRBJ2-7|.
TGCGCCAGCAGCTTGGATCCCGACAGACCCTACGAGCAGTACTTC
CASSLDPDRPYEQYF
>TRBV19|.|TRBJ2-2|.
TGTGCCAGTAGTACCCGCCATGGACAGAGGGCAGACACCGGGGAGCTGTTTTTT
CASSTRHGQRADTGELFF
>TRBV6-6|.|TRBJ1-2|.
TGTGCCAGCAGTTACTCGACGGGGTTTTATGGCTACACCTTC
CASSYSTGFYGYTF
>TRBV18|many|TRBJ1-2|.
TGTGCCAGCTCACCACAAACTGGAACAGGGTCTGGCTACACCTTC
CASSPQTGTGSGYTF
>TRBV11-2|.|TRBJ1-1|.
TGTGCCAGCAGCTTAGATCCCGGCCTCGAGGAGGACACTGAAGCTTTCTTT
CASSLDPGLEEDTEAFF
>TRBV19|.|TRBJ1-2|TRBD1
TGTGCCAGTAGTTTCAGTCCCCGCGCCGGGACAGGGACTAATAGCTACACCTTC
CASSFSPRAGTGTNSYTF
>TRBV12-5|few|TRBJ2-7|.
TGTGCTAGTGCCGCGACACACGACTCCTACGAGCAGTACTTC
CASAATHDSYEQYF
>TRBV6-5|.|TRBJ1-6|.
TGTGCCAGCAACGATCAGGGAGGGTTGAATTCACCCCTCCACTTT
CASNDQGGLNSPLHF
>TRBV27|.|TRBJ1-2|TRBD1
TGTGCCAGCGGAAGACAGGGTAACTATGGCTACACCTTC
CASGRQGNYGYTF
>TRBV4-1|few|TRBJ1-1|TRBD1
TGCGCCAGCAGCCAGACAGGGAAAACTGAAGCTTTCTTT
CASSQTGKTEAFF
>TRBV27|.|TRBJ2-5|.
TGTGCCAGCAGTTTAGGGGGGACGGAGACCCAGTACTTC
CASSLGGTETQYF
>TRBV9|.|TRBJ2-3|TRBD2
TGTGCCAGCAGCGTAGGAACGGGGGGGCCTTTAGATACGCAGTATTTT
CASSVGTGGPLDTQYF
>TRBV28|.|TRBJ1-5|.
TGTGCCAGCAGTTCTTGGGAGTGGGGGGAGGCCAATCAGCCCCAGCATTTT
CASSSWEWGEANQPQHF
>TRBV6-7|.|TRBJ1-1|.
TGTGCCAGCAGTTACCCTCCAGACAGTGAGTCCAGGAACACTGAAGCTTTCTTT
CASSYPPDSESRNTEAFF
>TRBV23-1|.|TRBJ1-5|.
TGCGCCAGCAGTCAATCGTGGGAGAAGGGACAGCCCCAGCATTTT
CASSQSWEKGQPQHF
>TRBV2|.|TRBJ2-5|.
TGTGCCAGCAGTAAGGGGGTTGAAGAGACCCAGTACTTC
CASSKGVEETQYF
>TRBV2|.|TRBJ1-2|.
TGTGCCAGCAGTGTGGTCACTGCGGACTATGGCTACACCTTC
CASSVVTADYGYTF
>TRBV19|.|TRBJ1-2|.
TGTGCCAGTAGTCAGGGACTTTATGGCTACACCTTC
CASSQGLYGYTF
>TRBV29-1|once|TRBJ2-3|.
TGCAGCGTTTTTAGACGGGGAGGAGGCCCAGATACGCAGTATTTT
CSVFRRGGGPDTQYF